The rows below give T cell receptor beta chains drawn from one sample of a study of T cells in Graves' hyperthyroidism and ophthalmopathy. In TCRdb, the multiplex PCR reads were re-called with MiXCR into one record per CDR3 protein. Counted here are tens of thousands of distinct CDR3 sequences, 40% to 55% occurring once; the ten biggest clones make up 9.5% to 15%. The sample comprised blood. The receptors were gathered from a woman aged 30 to 39 with Graves' ophthalmopathy. The CDR3 runs from the conserved cysteine through the conserved F or W. D genes are given only for firm matches.

cdr3_length j_call d_call v_call cdr3_aa
13 TRBJ2-1 TRBD1 TRBV10-3 CAIRTGSSSEQFF
23 TRBJ1-2 - TRBV6-5 CASRATGKGNQPQHFGNPYGYTF
15 TRBJ1-6 - TRBV19 CASSMMAPVSSPLHF
13 TRBJ2-2 - TRBV20-1 CSARSRDTGGLFF
14 TRBJ1-2 - TRBV19 CASSIGRTTNGYTF
16 TRBJ2-7 - TRBV20-1 CSARDPGGARSYEQYF
13 TRBJ2-5 TRBD1 TRBV7-2 CASSLPTGVSQYF
13 TRBJ2-5 - TRBV14 CASSQDAQGTQYF
13 TRBJ2-7 TRBD1 TRBV5-8 CASTTRTGDEQYF
15 TRBJ2-1 TRBD2 TRBV19 CASSSQAGDNNEQFF
14 TRBJ2-3 - TRBV11-2 CASSSRVRPDAQYF
11 TRBJ1-1 - TRBV19 CASRSIGRAFF
14 TRBJ2-1 TRBD1 TRBV7-3 CASSGGTGRTEQFF
14 TRBJ2-5 - TRBV7-3 CASSSTRGSATQYF
18 TRBJ2-7 TRBD2 TRBV7-8 CASSLVVLAGVRSYEQYF
13 TRBJ2-4 - TRBV20-1 CSTNPRGSYIQYF
17 TRBJ1-4 - TRBV6-5 CASSYPHAGPMNEKLSF
14 TRBJ1-1 TRBD1 TRBV5-1 CASSRFKGATEASF